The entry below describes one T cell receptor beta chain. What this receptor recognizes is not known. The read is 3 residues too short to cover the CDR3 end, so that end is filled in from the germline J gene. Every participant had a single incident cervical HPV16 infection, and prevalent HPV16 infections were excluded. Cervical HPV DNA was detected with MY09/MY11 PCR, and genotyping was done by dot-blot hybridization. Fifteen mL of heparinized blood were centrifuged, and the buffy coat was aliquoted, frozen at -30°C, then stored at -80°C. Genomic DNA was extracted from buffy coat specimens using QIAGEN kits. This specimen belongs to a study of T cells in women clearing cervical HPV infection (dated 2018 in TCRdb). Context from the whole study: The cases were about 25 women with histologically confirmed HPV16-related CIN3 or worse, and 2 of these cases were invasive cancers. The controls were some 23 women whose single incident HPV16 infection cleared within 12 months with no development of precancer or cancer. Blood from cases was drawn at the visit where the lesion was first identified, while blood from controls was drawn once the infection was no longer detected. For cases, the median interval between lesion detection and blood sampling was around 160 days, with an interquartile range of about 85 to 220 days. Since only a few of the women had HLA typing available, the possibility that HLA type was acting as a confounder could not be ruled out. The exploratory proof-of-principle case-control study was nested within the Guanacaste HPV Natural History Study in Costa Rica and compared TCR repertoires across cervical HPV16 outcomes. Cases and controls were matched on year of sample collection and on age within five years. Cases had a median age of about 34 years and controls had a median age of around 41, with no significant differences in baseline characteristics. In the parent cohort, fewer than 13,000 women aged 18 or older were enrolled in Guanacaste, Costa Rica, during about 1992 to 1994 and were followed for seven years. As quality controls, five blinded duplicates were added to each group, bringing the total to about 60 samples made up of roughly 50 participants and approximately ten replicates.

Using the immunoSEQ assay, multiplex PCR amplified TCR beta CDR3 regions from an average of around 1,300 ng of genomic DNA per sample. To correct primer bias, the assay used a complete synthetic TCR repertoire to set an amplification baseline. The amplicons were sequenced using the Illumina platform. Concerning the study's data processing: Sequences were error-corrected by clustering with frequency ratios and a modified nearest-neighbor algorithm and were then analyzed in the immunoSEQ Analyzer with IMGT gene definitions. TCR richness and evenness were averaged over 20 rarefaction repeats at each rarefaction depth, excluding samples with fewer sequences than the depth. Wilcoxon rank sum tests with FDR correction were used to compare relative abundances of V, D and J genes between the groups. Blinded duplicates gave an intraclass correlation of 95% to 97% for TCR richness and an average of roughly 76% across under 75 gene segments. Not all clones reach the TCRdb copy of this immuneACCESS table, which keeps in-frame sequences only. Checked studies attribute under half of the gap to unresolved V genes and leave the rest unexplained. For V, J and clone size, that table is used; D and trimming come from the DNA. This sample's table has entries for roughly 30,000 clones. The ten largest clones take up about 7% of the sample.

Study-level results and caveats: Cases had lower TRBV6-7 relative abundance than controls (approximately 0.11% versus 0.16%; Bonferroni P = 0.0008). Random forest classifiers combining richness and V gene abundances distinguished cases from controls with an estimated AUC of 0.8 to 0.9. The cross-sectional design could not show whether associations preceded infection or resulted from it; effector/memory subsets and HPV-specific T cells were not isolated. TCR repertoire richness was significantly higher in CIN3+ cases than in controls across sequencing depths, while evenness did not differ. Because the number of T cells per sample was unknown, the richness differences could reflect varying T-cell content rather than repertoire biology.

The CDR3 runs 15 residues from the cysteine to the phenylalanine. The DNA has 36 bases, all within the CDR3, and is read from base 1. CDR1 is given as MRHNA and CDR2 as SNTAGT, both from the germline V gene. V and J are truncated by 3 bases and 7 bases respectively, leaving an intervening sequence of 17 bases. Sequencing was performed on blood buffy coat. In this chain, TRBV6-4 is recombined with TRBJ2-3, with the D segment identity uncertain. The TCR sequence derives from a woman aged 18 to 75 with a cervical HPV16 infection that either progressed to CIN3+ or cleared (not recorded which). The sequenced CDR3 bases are TGTGCCAGCAGTGAAGTAGGTGGGCCGTCATATACG. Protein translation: CASSEVGGPSYT. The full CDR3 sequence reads CASSEVGGPSYTQYF.